The following is a TCR beta chain sequence with its context. Germline is not matched at one junction end, which may reflect a read error. The PCR employed 60 Vbeta primers together with 13 Jbeta primers. The method was immunoSEQ multiplex PCR; TCRdb's version includes in-frame clones alone and lacks a portion of them. This table holds fewer than 200,000 clones, less than 85% found once. The data were obtained in a study of cytomegalovirus exposure and HLA in healthy donors. CDR1 and CDR2 (germline): SEHNR, FQNEAQ (reference sequence). CDR3 length: 17 amino acids. The genes are TRBV7-9 and TRBJ2-1, with TRBD2 matching 7 bases. The receptor comes from a man aged 55 to 69 in good health and CMV-seronegative. Sequences were obtained from PBMCs. The CDR3 reads CSSSSHRLGGSHNEQFF. In DNA, the CDR3 is TGTTCCAGCAGCTCCCATAGGTTAGGCGGGAGCCACAATGAGCAGTTCTTC.